What follows are 28 T cell receptor beta chains derived from one specimen sequenced in a study of cytomegalovirus exposure and HLA in healthy donors. The PCR had 60 Vbeta and 13 Jbeta primers. This table comes from immunoSEQ multiplex PCR, and its TCRdb copy is limited to in-frame clones, with some not included. The repertoire holds about 100,000 clones, with roughly a tenth as singletons. The sequenced sample was PBMCs. These receptor sequences come from a man between 35 and 55 years old in good health and CMV-seropositive.

The chain carries TRBV5-6 and TRBJ1-5; TRBD1 is a possible D gene (5 bases). This CDR3 contains 14 residues. The germline gives CDR1 SGHDT, CDR2 YYEEEE. Trimming removed 3 bases from V and 2 bases from J, with 9 bases in between. The CDR3: CASSWGQGNQPQHF. The CDR3 nucleotides are TGTGCCAGCAGCTGGGGCCAGGGCAATCAGCCCCAGCATTTT.

This clone was seen a few times. This chain links TRBV14 with TRBJ2-7; a possible D gene is TRBD2 (6 bases). Trimming left V 5 bases short and J 0 bases short, with 8 bases between. Germline lookup yields CDR1 SGHDN and CDR2 FVKESK. CDR3 length equals 13 residues. CDR3 loop: CASSWTTSYEQYF. CDR3 DNA: TGTGCCAGCAGCTGGACTACCTCCTACGAGCAGTACTTC.

The V call is TRBV4-2, the J call TRBJ1-1; no clear D gene. This CDR3 has 17 amino acids. Germline-derived CDR1 and CDR2 are LGHNA and YNFKEQ. V lost 1 base and J lost 4, with 19 bases in between. The CDR3, as DNA: TGTGCCAGCAGCCAAGTAGGCCGGGGAACCGCGGGCACTGAAGCTTTCTTT. Amino acids: CASSQVGRGTAGTEAFF.

This chain connects TRBV6-6 to TRBJ2-6; D possibly corresponds to TRBD1 (6 bases). The CDR3 is made up of 15 amino acids. Germline V gene lookup returns CDR1 MNHNY and CDR2 SVGAGI (reference sequence). V was shortened by 7 bases and J by 0 bases, with 10 bases between the two germline ends. CDR3: CASIPQGSGANVLTF. The CDR3, as DNA: TGTGCCAGCATTCCACAGGGCTCTGGGGCCAACGTCCTGACTTTC.

A few counts support this clone. The CDR3 coding sequence is TGTGCCTGCGCCGGGACTAGCGGGACTTACGAGCAGTACTTC. Residues: CACAGTSGTYEQYF. The chain combines TRBV30 with TRBJ2-7; 13 bases are shared with TRBD2. The germline V gene encodes CDR1 GTSNPN and CDR2 SVGIG (reference sequence). The CDR3 contains 14 residues. V lost 6 bases and J lost 4; bases outside the gene matches: 6.

The chain combines TRBV7-9 with TRBJ2-1; 9 positions agree with TRBD2. Unmatched junction bases numbered 5, after V lost 11 bases and J lost 0 bases. The germline V gene encodes CDR1 SEHNR and CDR2 FQNEAQ (reference sequence). This CDR3 has 14 amino acids. CDR3 coding DNA: TGTGCCGGAAATAGCGGGAGCTCCTACAATGAGCAGTTCTTC. Translated, it gives CAGNSGSSYNEQFF.

V is TRBV11-2 and J is TRBJ2-5, with D possibly matching TRBD1 (5 bases). The V end lost 9 bases, the J end lost 3 bases, and 11 bases lay between the germline ends. Germline assignment: CDR1 SGHAT and CDR2 FQNNGV. The CDR3 runs to 12 residues. CDR3 nucleotides: TGTGCCAGTGGAGACAGAGAAGAGACCCAGTACTTC. It translates to CASGDREETQYF.

This clone was found a few times. The rearrangement joins TRBV6-6 to TRBJ1-4; 7 positions agree with TRBD1. Germline loops: CDR1 MNHNY, CDR2 SVGAGI (reference sequence). The CDR3 has 13 residues. V lost 4 bases to trimming and J lost 8 bases; unmatched junction nucleotides: 4. CDR3 residues: CASSLTGPEKLFF. CDR3 nucleotides: TGTGCCAGCAGTTTGACAGGGCCCGAAAAACTGTTTTTT.

This clone appeared a few times. The CDR3 sequence is CASSFWGGDGYTF. DNA for the CDR3: TGTGCCAGCAGTTTTTGGGGGGGAGATGGCTACACCTTC. The V gene is TRBV27, the J gene TRBJ1-2; possibly TRBD1 for D (5 bases). V was pared by 3 bases and J by 6 bases, with 11 bases between. Germline V lookup: CDR1 MNHEY, CDR2 SMNVEV (reference sequence). The CDR3 spans 13 residues.

The chain has TRBV9 and TRBJ2-7; TRBD1 agrees at 9 bases. The CDR3 spans 14 residues. Germline CDR1 SGDLS, CDR2 YYNGEE. V gave up 4 bases and J gave up 2 bases; unmatched junction bases: 4. In DNA, the CDR3 is TGTGCCAGCAGCTTCGGGACAGGGACCTACGAGCAGTACTTC. It is translated as CASSFGTGTYEQYF.

In its sample, this clone was seen a few times. The V call is TRBV4-2, the J call TRBJ1-2; perhaps TRBD1 as D (5 bases). Trimming pared 1 base from V and 5 bases from J, leaving 14 bases between. This CDR3 is built from 15 residues. CDR1 and CDR2 (germline): LGHNA, YNFKEQ. The CDR3 DNA follows: TGTGCCAGCAGCCAAGTTACGGGGGGAAGGTATGGCTACACCTTC. Protein sequence: CASSQVTGGRYGYTF.

The rearrangement links TRBV18 to TRBJ2-2, with D perhaps matching TRBD2 (6 bases). The CDR3 is made up of 16 amino acids. The ends were cut back, 4 bases at V and 0 bases at J, with 12 bases in the middle. The germline CDR1 and CDR2 sequences are KGHSH and LQKENI. In DNA form, the CDR3 reads TGTGCCAGCTCACAAAGTACTAGCACGAACACCGGGGAGCTGTTTTTT. It specifies CASSQSTSTNTGELFF. Full variable domain (remainder filled in from reference TRBV18 and TRBJ2-2): NAGVMQNPRHLVRRRGQEARLRCSPMKGHSHVYWYRQLPEEGLKFMVYLQKENIIDESGMPKERFSAEFPKEGPSILRIQQVVRGDSAAYFCASSQSTSTNTGELFFGEGSRLTVL.

This clone was found a few times. The rearrangement links TRBV5-1 to TRBJ2-1; no definite D call. The CDR3 has 17 residues. Trimming pared 0 bases from V and 0 bases from J, leaving 13 bases between. From germline, CDR1 is SGHRS and CDR2 YFSETQ. This CDR3 reads CASSLGSHTSSYNEQFF. In nucleotides, the CDR3 is TGCGCCAGCAGCTTGGGATCGCACACAAGCTCCTACAATGAGCAGTTCTTC.

The chain employs TRBV2 and TRBJ2-3, with 9 bases that match TRBD2. The V segment lost 7 bases and the J segment 2 bases; nucleotides outside the gene matches: 13. The CDR3 spans 17 residues. Per germline, CDR1 SNHLY and CDR2 FYNNEI. The CDR3 protein is CASTASGNSWVTDTQYF. In DNA form, the CDR3 reads TGTGCCAGCACGGCTAGCGGGAACTCTTGGGTCACAGATACGCAGTATTTT. Full variable domain (rest looked up from reference TRBV2 and TRBJ2-3): EPEVTQTPSHQVTQMGQEVILRCVPISNHLYFYWYRQILGQKVEFLVSFYNNEISEKSEIFDDQFSVERPDGSNFTLKIRSTKLEDSAMYFCASTASGNSWVTDTQYFGPGTRLTVL.

About this clone: At one boundary the junction diverges from the germline segment, which might be a read error. V usage is TRBV5-1 and J usage is TRBJ1-2, with D maybe TRBD1 (6 bases). The CDR3 has 15 residues. Germline V CDR1 and CDR2: SGHRS, YFSETQ. The CDR3 reads CASRPGGTLDIFAPF. The CDR3 DNA reads as TGCGCCAGCAGACCCGGGGGGACACTCGATATCTTCGCCCCCTTC.

This clone has just a few counts. The chain links TRBV6-5 to TRBJ2-7; 13 nucleotides line up with TRBD2. Trimming removed 6 bases from V and 3 bases from J; junction bases left unmatched: 5. The CDR3 sequence is 15 residues long. CDR1 is MNHEY, CDR2 SVGAGI, per germline. The DNA for the CDR3 is TGTGCCAGCAGGGGGGGGACTAGCGGGATCTACGAGCAGTACTTC. It codes for CASRGGTSGIYEQYF.

The J gene is TRBJ1-3, the V gene TRBV28, with D possibly TRBD1 on 5 matching bases. Per the germline V gene, CDR1 is MDHEN and CDR2 is SYDVKM. The germline V and J ends were trimmed by 8 bases and 7 bases, with 12 bases remaining between them. The CDR3 loop spans 12 amino acids. The CDR3 sequence: CASSGQSNTIYF. The CDR3 bases are TGTGCCAGCTCCGGACAATCGAACACCATATATTTT.

This clone was observed a few times. The DNA for the CDR3 is TGTGCCAGCAGCGTAGCGGGGGGACAGGGGAGAGAGACCCAGTACTTC. Translation: CASSVAGGQGRETQYF. The chain couples TRBV9 to TRBJ2-5; 10 bases agree with TRBD1. J was trimmed by 4 bases and V by 0 bases; bases with no gene match: 6. The germline CDR1 and CDR2 sequences are SGDLS and YYNGEE. The CDR3 is made up of 16 amino acids.

V and J are TRBV5-1 and TRBJ1-2; TRBD1 is a possible D gene (6 bases). The CDR3 spans 12 residues. The V and J ends lost 1 base and 8 bases respectively, with 9 bases between them. The V gene's germline CDR1 is SGHRS and CDR2 YFSETQ. The CDR3 bases are TGCGCCAGCAGCTTGCCAGGGGACGGCTACACCTTC. It encodes CASSLPGDGYTF.

In this sample, this clone turned up a few times. The chain is built from TRBV4-2 and TRBJ1-1; D perhaps matches TRBD1 (5 bases). The length of the CDR3 is 15 residues. V lost 0 bases and J lost 2, with 10 bases in between. Germline values: CDR1 LGHNA, CDR2 YNFKEQ. The CDR3 reads CASSQDGGVNTEAFF. The CDR3 bases are TGTGCCAGCAGCCAAGACGGGGGGGTAAACACTGAAGCTTTCTTT.

Written as DNA, the CDR3 is TGCGCCAGCAGCTTGGTGAGCGGGGAGGCTTTCTTT. Amino acids: CASSLVSGEAFF. The chain combines TRBV5-1 with TRBJ1-1; D is unclear. The germline V gene encodes CDR1 SGHRS and CDR2 YFSETQ. V dropped 0 bases and J dropped 11 bases, with 11 bases sitting between them. The CDR3 is made up of 12 amino acids.

The chain combines TRBV10-3 with TRBJ1-5; D is possibly TRBD1 (5 bases). CDR3 length: 13 residues. The V gene lost 7 bases and the J gene lost 3 bases, with 10 bases spanning the gap. The germline CDR1 and CDR2 sequences are ENHRY and SYGVKD. CDR3 loop: CAITGALNQPQHF. CDR3 coding DNA: TGTGCCATCACTGGGGCCCTCAATCAGCCCCAGCATTTT.

Note on this clone: The same CDR3 arises from other DNA sequences in this sample as well. The chain couples TRBV18 to TRBJ1-5; no clear D. The length of the CDR3 is 13 residues. V was shortened by 0 bases and J by 6 bases, with 6 bases between the two germline ends. The germline CDR1 and CDR2 sequences are KGHSH and LQKENI. The CDR3 nucleotides read TGTGCCAGCTCACCACCGAGCGGTCAGCCCCAGCATTTT. It codes for CASSPPSGQPQHF.

This clone was recorded a few times. The chain couples TRBV6-5 to TRBJ2-7; 11 nucleotides align to TRBD1. The CDR3 length is 16 residues. Trimming at V came to 0 bases and at J to 1 base, leaving 2 bases not matched to a gene. Germline-derived CDR1 and CDR2 are MNHEY and SVGAGI. The CDR3 DNA reads as TGTGCCAGCAGTTACTCCCGGGACAGGGGGTCCTACGAGCAGTACTTC. It specifies CASSYSRDRGSYEQYF.

The CDR3 sequence: CATRQGREKLFF. CDR3 nucleotides: TGTGCCACCCGCCAGGGTAGAGAAAAACTGTTTTTT. V usage is TRBV10-3 and J usage is TRBJ1-4, with a tentative D call TRBD1 (5 bases). Germline V gives CDR1 ENHRY, CDR2 SYGVKD. There are 12 residues in the CDR3. Trimming pared 10 bases from V and 8 bases from J, leaving 14 bases between.

The V call is TRBV16, the J call TRBJ2-7, with 8 positions matching TRBD1. J lost 6 bases, V lost 2 bases, and 9 bases had no gene match. CDR1 and CDR2 (germline): KGHSY, FQNENV. The CDR3 extends over 15 amino acids. The CDR3 loop is CASSQLVGQGGEQYF. DNA of the CDR3: TGTGCCAGCAGCCAACTAGTTGGACAGGGCGGCGAGCAGTACTTC.

The gene calls are TRBV4-2 and TRBJ2-7, with 10 bases lining up with TRBD1. CDR1 is LGHNA and CDR2 is YNFKEQ in the germline V gene. Trimming took 3 bases from V and 3 from J; bases not matched to a gene: 8. This CDR3 comprises 16 residues. In nucleotides, the CDR3 is TGTGCCAGCAGCCACGCCGGGACAGGGGATAACTACGAGCAGTACTTC. Translated, it gives CASSHAGTGDNYEQYF.

This clone was seen more than once but under ten times. V and J are TRBV13 and TRBJ2-2, with 14 bases identical to TRBD2. The V segment lost 8 bases and the J segment 10 bases; nucleotides outside the gene matches: 12. CDR3 size: 16 residues. Germline V gives CDR1 PRHDT, CDR2 FYEKMQ (reference sequence). In DNA form, the CDR3 reads TGTGCCAGCGGCCTTTGGGGACTAGCGGGAGATAAGGAGCTGTTTTTT. Translated, it gives CASGLWGLAGDKELFF.